The clone carrying this TCR beta chain was picked up many times. Its matching antigen is unknown. The CDR3 spans 14 residues. Germline V gives CDR1 SGHVS, CDR2 FQNEAQ. The V and J ends lost 1 base and 7 bases respectively, with 13 bases between them. The record originates from a study of regulatory T cells in long-lasting Graves disease. Findings and caveats of the study: Persistent disease showed a preference for TRBV28, TRBJ1-2 and TRBJ2-5. Study was limited to peripheral blood, excluding thyroid tissue.

Sequencing libraries for TCR beta were prepared with iRepertoire HTBI primers and Arm-PCR of CDR3 regions. From the multiplex PCR reads, TCRdb called clonotypes with MiXCR, one entry per CDR3 protein. The data contain about 430,000 distinct CDR3 sequences, around 20% of them singletons. The time point denotes: persistent/refractory GD, antithyroid drugs over 5 years with positive TRAb. RNA from PBMCs was the source of the TCR library. EDTA tubes were used for drawing 8 to 9 milliliters of peripheral blood. This TCR was sampled from a female donor with Graves disease. The sample in question was peripheral blood mononuclear cells (PBMCs), obtained when the disease was refractory, from a patient treated with antithyroid drugs. The J gene is TRBJ1-1, the V gene TRBV7-8; D remains unclear. DNA of the CDR3: TGTGCCAGCAGCTTAGAGCTTGTCGGTAATGAAGCTTTCTTT. This codes for CASSLELVGNEAFF.